The rows below give T cell receptor beta chains drawn from one sample of a study of beta chain features in type 1 diabetes. Using immunoSEQ multiplex PCR, the repertoire was profiled, and TCRdb retains in-frame clones only, with some absent. The profile covers hundreds of thousands of clones, with over 10% appearing a single time and around 0.022% taken by the ten largest. Material for sequencing was naive CD4+ T cells from blood. The source is a man between 18 and 29 years old with type 1 diabetes. CDR3s include the opening cysteine and the closing phenylalanine or tryptophan. D genes are given only for firm matches. Size is stated for part of the rows, as once, few or many counts, or as a class when the clone is expanded.

clone_size: .
j_call: TRBJ2-5
v_call: TRBV4-1
d_call: TRBD2
cdr3_length: 14
cdr3_nt: TGCGCCAGCAGGGCTAGCGGGATCAGGGAGACCCAGTACTTC
cdr3_aa: CASRASGIRETQYF

clone_size: few
j_call: TRBJ1-2
v_call: TRBV29-1
d_call: .
cdr3_length: 16
cdr3_nt: TGCAGCGCCACCGGGGGAGGTCCCTTTCCGGCCTATGGCTACACCTTC
cdr3_aa: CSATGGGPFPAYGYTF

clone_size: few
j_call: TRBJ1-1
v_call: TRBV11-2
d_call: .
cdr3_length: 14
cdr3_nt: TGTGCCAGCAGCTTACGGGCTTGGAGCACTGAAGCTTTCTTT
cdr3_aa: CASSLRAWSTEAFF

clone_size: few
j_call: TRBJ2-2
v_call: TRBV28
d_call: TRBD1
cdr3_length: 15
cdr3_nt: TGTGCCAGCAGAATGGGACAGGGAATTATCGGGGAGCTGTTTTTT
cdr3_aa: CASRMGQGIIGELFF

clone_size: .
j_call: TRBJ1-6
v_call: TRBV5-4
d_call: .
cdr3_length: 13
cdr3_nt: TGTGCCAGCCACATCAATGATAATTCACCCCTCCACTTT
cdr3_aa: CASHINDNSPLHF

clone_size: .
j_call: TRBJ1-1
v_call: TRBV29-1
d_call: TRBD1
cdr3_length: 15
cdr3_nt: TGCAGCGTTGACCCCCGGGACAGGGGGAGCGGTGAAGCTTTCTTT
cdr3_aa: CSVDPRDRGSGEAFF

clone_size: few
j_call: TRBJ2-1
v_call: TRBV5-4
d_call: .
cdr3_length: 16
cdr3_nt: TGTGCCAGCAGCCTTATCGGGACAGTGGAGGGTGGTGAGCAGTTCTTC
cdr3_aa: CASSLIGTVEGGEQFF

clone_size: .
j_call: TRBJ2-1
v_call: TRBV10-3
d_call: .
cdr3_length: 13
cdr3_nt: TGTGCCATCAGTGAGGGGACTGTTAATGAGCAGTTCTTC
cdr3_aa: CAISEGTVNEQFF

clone_size: .
j_call: TRBJ1-1
v_call: TRBV29-1
d_call: .
cdr3_length: 13
cdr3_nt: TGCAGCGTTGAAGAGGGGGCGGCTACTGAAGCTTTCTTT
cdr3_aa: CSVEEGAATEAFF

clone_size: .
j_call: TRBJ2-6
v_call: TRBV29-1
d_call: .
cdr3_length: 16
cdr3_nt: TGCAGCGTAAGTGAGGGGTTTCACTCTGGGGCCAACGTCCTGACTTTC
cdr3_aa: CSVSEGFHSGANVLTF

clone_size: .
j_call: TRBJ2-2
v_call: TRBV19
d_call: TRBD1
cdr3_length: 17
cdr3_nt: TGTGCCAGTAGTGAGGACAGGGCGGGGATCCAGGCCGGGGAGCTGTTTTTT
cdr3_aa: CASSEDRAGIQAGELFF

clone_size: .
j_call: TRBJ1-2
v_call: TRBV30
d_call: TRBD1
cdr3_length: 16
cdr3_nt: TGTGCCTGGGCGTCCTCCCTGACAGGGTTGGCCTATGGCTACACCTTC
cdr3_aa: CAWASSLTGLAYGYTF

clone_size: .
j_call: TRBJ1-2
v_call: TRBV7-9
d_call: .
cdr3_length: 12
cdr3_nt: TGTGCCAGCACCCCTGGGACGGGCGGCTACACCTTC
cdr3_aa: CASTPGTGGYTF

clone_size: .
j_call: TRBJ1-6
v_call: TRBV19
d_call: .
cdr3_length: 13
cdr3_nt: TGTGCCAGTAGTTCCGACGGTAATTCACCCCTCCACTTT
cdr3_aa: CASSSDGNSPLHF

clone_size: few
j_call: TRBJ2-7
v_call: TRBV9
d_call: TRBD2
cdr3_length: 14
cdr3_nt: TGTGCCAGCAGCCCCCGTCAGCGGGGTTACGAGCAGTACTTC
cdr3_aa: CASSPRQRGYEQYF

clone_size: .
j_call: TRBJ1-2
v_call: TRBV29-1
d_call: .
cdr3_length: 14
cdr3_nt: TGCAGCGTTGTGGACAGCCTCTTAACTAATGGCTACACCTTC
cdr3_aa: CSVVDSLLTNGYTF

clone_size: .
j_call: TRBJ1-5
v_call: TRBV2
d_call: .
cdr3_length: 14
cdr3_nt: TGTGCCAGCAGCTTGTCCAGTAGCAATCAGCCCCAGCATTTT
cdr3_aa: CASSLSSSNQPQHF

clone_size: few
j_call: TRBJ2-3
v_call: TRBV5-1
d_call: TRBD1
cdr3_length: 16
cdr3_nt: TGCGCCAGCAGCTCCGCCGGGACAGGGTTGGCAGATACGCAGTATTTT
cdr3_aa: CASSSAGTGLADTQYF

clone_size: .
j_call: TRBJ2-7
v_call: TRBV28
d_call: .
cdr3_length: 15
cdr3_nt: TGTGCCAGCAGTTTGCGGTACGGTCGAACCTACGAGCAGTACTTC
cdr3_aa: CASSLRYGRTYEQYF

clone_size: few
j_call: TRBJ1-6
v_call: TRBV10-3
d_call: .
cdr3_length: 14
cdr3_nt: TGTGCCATCAGTCCACAGGGTTCTGAATCACCCCTCCACTTT
cdr3_aa: CAISPQGSESPLHF

clone_size: few
j_call: TRBJ1-2
v_call: TRBV13
d_call: .
cdr3_length: 16
cdr3_nt: TGTGCCAGCAGCTTAGGCCTCGCAGACCAAAACTATGGCTACACCTTC
cdr3_aa: CASSLGLADQNYGYTF

clone_size: .
j_call: TRBJ1-4
v_call: TRBV9
d_call: .
cdr3_length: 17
cdr3_nt: TGTGCCAGCAGCGTAGCTACTTCTACAGCCAGTAATGAAAAACTGTTTTTT
cdr3_aa: CASSVATSTASNEKLFF

clone_size: .
j_call: TRBJ2-4
v_call: TRBV6-1
d_call: .
cdr3_length: 13
cdr3_nt: TGTGCCAGCAGAACAGCCGCAGGGAACATTCAGTACTTC
cdr3_aa: CASRTAAGNIQYF

clone_size: few
j_call: TRBJ1-5
v_call: TRBV19
d_call: TRBD1
cdr3_length: 13
cdr3_nt: TGTGCCAGTGGACAGGGTAGCAATCAGCCCCAGCATTTT
cdr3_aa: CASGQGSNQPQHF

clone_size: .
j_call: TRBJ1-2
v_call: TRBV27
d_call: .
cdr3_length: 12
cdr3_nt: TGTGCCAGCGGGTTGGGAACCCCGGAGGACACCTTC
cdr3_aa: CASGLGTPEDTF

clone_size: few
j_call: TRBJ2-5
v_call: TRBV7-9
d_call: .
cdr3_length: 12
cdr3_nt: TGTGCCAGCAGCTTAGCAGAAGAGACCCAGTACTTC
cdr3_aa: CASSLAEETQYF

clone_size: .
j_call: TRBJ1-1
v_call: TRBV4-1
d_call: .
cdr3_length: 16
cdr3_nt: TGTGCCAGCAGCCAAGACTCGGACAGCCTGAACACTGAAGCTTTCTTT
cdr3_aa: CASSQDSDSLNTEAFF

clone_size: .
j_call: TRBJ1-2
v_call: TRBV10-3
d_call: TRBD1
cdr3_length: 16
cdr3_nt: TGTGCCATCAGTGCCTGGGACAGGTCGAGAAGCTATGGCTACACCTTC
cdr3_aa: CAISAWDRSRSYGYTF

clone_size: .
j_call: TRBJ2-5
v_call: TRBV11-2
d_call: .
cdr3_length: 15
cdr3_nt: TGTGCCAGCAGCTTAGTTGGCCAAGCTGGGGAGACCCAGTACTTC
cdr3_aa: CASSLVGQAGETQYF

clone_size: .
j_call: TRBJ2-1
v_call: TRBV12-5
d_call: .
cdr3_length: 13
cdr3_nt: TGTGCTAGTGGTTTCCGCCTATACAATGAGCAGTTCTTC
cdr3_aa: CASGFRLYNEQFF

clone_size: few
j_call: TRBJ2-3
v_call: TRBV7-9
d_call: .
cdr3_length: 14
cdr3_nt: TGTGCCAGCAGCTTAGCGCGTCAGGGAATGGGGCAGTATTTT
cdr3_aa: CASSLARQGMGQYF

clone_size: few
j_call: TRBJ2-5
v_call: TRBV19
d_call: TRBD2
cdr3_length: 13
cdr3_nt: TGTGCCAGTACAGGGCTGCGGGGGGAGACCCAGTACTTC
cdr3_aa: CASTGLRGETQYF

clone_size: .
j_call: TRBJ2-1
v_call: TRBV12-5
d_call: .
cdr3_length: 17
cdr3_nt: TGTGCTAGTGGTTTGGTACTCGGCAGAAACTCCTACAATGAGCAGTTCTTC
cdr3_aa: CASGLVLGRNSYNEQFF

clone_size: .
j_call: TRBJ2-3
v_call: TRBV30
d_call: .
cdr3_length: 14
cdr3_nt: TGTGCCTGGAGTTACTTTGGGGAAACAGATACGCAGTATTTT
cdr3_aa: CAWSYFGETDTQYF

clone_size: .
j_call: TRBJ1-5
v_call: TRBV7-9
d_call: TRBD1
cdr3_length: 17
cdr3_nt: TGTGCCAGCAGCTCCGGGACAGGGTTCGTCAGCAATCAGCCCCAGCATTTT
cdr3_aa: CASSSGTGFVSNQPQHF

clone_size: .
j_call: TRBJ2-7
v_call: TRBV6-6
d_call: TRBD1
cdr3_length: 15
cdr3_nt: TGTGCCAGCAGTCAACCGGGACAGGCACACTACGAGCAGTACTTC
cdr3_aa: CASSQPGQAHYEQYF

clone_size: few
j_call: TRBJ2-7
v_call: TRBV4-1
d_call: .
cdr3_length: 13
cdr3_nt: TGCGCCAGCAGCCAAGAAGAGGGCTACGAGCAGTACTTC
cdr3_aa: CASSQEEGYEQYF

clone_size: .
j_call: TRBJ2-2
v_call: TRBV7-8
d_call: .
cdr3_length: 17
cdr3_nt: TGTGCCAGCAGCTTAGTTGGGACTCACGCGAACACCGGGGAGCTGTTTTTT
cdr3_aa: CASSLVGTHANTGELFF

clone_size: few
j_call: TRBJ2-1
v_call: TRBV19
d_call: TRBD1
cdr3_length: 16
cdr3_nt: TGTGCCAGTAGTACCTCTCGACAGGGGGTATACAATGAGCAGTTCTTC
cdr3_aa: CASSTSRQGVYNEQFF

clone_size: .
j_call: TRBJ2-3
v_call: TRBV4-1
d_call: TRBD1
cdr3_length: 15
cdr3_nt: TGCGCCAGCAGCATGATGGGGACAGCGGCAGATACGCAGTATTTT
cdr3_aa: CASSMMGTAADTQYF

clone_size: .
j_call: TRBJ2-3
v_call: TRBV5-4
d_call: TRBD1
cdr3_length: 18
cdr3_nt: TGTGCCAGCAGCTTGGCGGTGGGACAGGGGTTAGGACCAGATACGCAGTATTTT
cdr3_aa: CASSLAVGQGLGPDTQYF

clone_size: .
j_call: TRBJ1-1
v_call: TRBV29-1
d_call: .
cdr3_length: 13
cdr3_nt: TGCAGCGTTGAAAGACAGATGAACACTGAAGCTTTCTTT
cdr3_aa: CSVERQMNTEAFF

clone_size: .
j_call: TRBJ1-3
v_call: TRBV14
d_call: .
cdr3_length: 13
cdr3_nt: TGTGCCAGCAGCCATGTGTCTGGAAACACCATATATTTT
cdr3_aa: CASSHVSGNTIYF

clone_size: .
j_call: TRBJ1-2
v_call: TRBV18
d_call: .
cdr3_length: 13
cdr3_nt: TGTGCCAGCTCACCGTCATCTAACTATGGCTACACCTTC
cdr3_aa: CASSPSSNYGYTF

clone_size: .
j_call: TRBJ2-3
v_call: TRBV5-1
d_call: TRBD2
cdr3_length: 16
cdr3_nt: TGCGCCAGCAGCTTTGCTCAGCGGGGGGGCCCAGATACGCAGTATTTT
cdr3_aa: CASSFAQRGGPDTQYF

clone_size: .
j_call: TRBJ1-6
v_call: TRBV30
d_call: .
cdr3_length: 14
cdr3_nt: TGTGCCTGGAGTCAGGGCTCGGGGAATTCACCCCTCCACTTT
cdr3_aa: CAWSQGSGNSPLHF

clone_size: few
j_call: TRBJ2-3
v_call: TRBV6-5
d_call: .
cdr3_length: 11
cdr3_nt: TGTGCCAGCAGCTCCGCCGATACGCAGTATTTT
cdr3_aa: CASSSADTQYF

clone_size: .
j_call: TRBJ2-5
v_call: TRBV7-3
d_call: TRBD2
cdr3_length: 14
cdr3_nt: TGTGCCAGCAGCCTAAGCGGGAACGAAGAGACCCAGTACTTC
cdr3_aa: CASSLSGNEETQYF

clone_size: .
j_call: TRBJ2-2
v_call: TRBV6-1
d_call: .
cdr3_length: 14
cdr3_nt: TGTGCCAGCACGACGACACTGAACACCGGGGAGCTGTTTTTT
cdr3_aa: CASTTTLNTGELFF

clone_size: .
j_call: TRBJ2-7
v_call: TRBV10-3
d_call: .
cdr3_length: 14
cdr3_nt: TGTGCCATCAACGAAGGTGGGGTCTCCTACGAGCAGTACTTC
cdr3_aa: CAINEGGVSYEQYF

clone_size: .
j_call: TRBJ1-5
v_call: TRBV27
d_call: .
cdr3_length: 13
cdr3_nt: TGTGCCAGCAGTTACCGCCCACGGCAGCCCCAGCATTTT
cdr3_aa: CASSYRPRQPQHF